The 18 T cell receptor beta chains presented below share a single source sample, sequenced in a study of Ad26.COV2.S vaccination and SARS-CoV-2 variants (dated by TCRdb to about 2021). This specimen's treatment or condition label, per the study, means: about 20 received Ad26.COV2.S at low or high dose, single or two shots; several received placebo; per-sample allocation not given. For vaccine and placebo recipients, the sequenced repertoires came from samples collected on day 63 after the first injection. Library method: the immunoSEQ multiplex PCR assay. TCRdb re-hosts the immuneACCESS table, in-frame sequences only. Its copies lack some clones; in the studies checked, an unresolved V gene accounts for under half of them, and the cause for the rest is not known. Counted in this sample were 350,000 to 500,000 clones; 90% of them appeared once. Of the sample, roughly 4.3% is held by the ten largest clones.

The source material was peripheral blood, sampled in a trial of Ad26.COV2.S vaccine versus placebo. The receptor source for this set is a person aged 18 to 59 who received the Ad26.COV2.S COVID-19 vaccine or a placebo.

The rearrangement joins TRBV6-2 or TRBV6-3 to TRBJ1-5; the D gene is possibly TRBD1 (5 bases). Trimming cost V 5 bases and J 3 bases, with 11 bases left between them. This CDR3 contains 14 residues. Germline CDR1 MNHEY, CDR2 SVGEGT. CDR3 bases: TGTGCCAGCAGTCTGCGGGACTTCAATCAGCCCCAGCATTTT. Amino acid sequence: CASSLRDFNQPQHF.

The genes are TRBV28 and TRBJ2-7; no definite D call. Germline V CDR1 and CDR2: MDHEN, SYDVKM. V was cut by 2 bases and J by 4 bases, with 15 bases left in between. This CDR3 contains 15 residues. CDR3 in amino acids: CASSLRGSELYEQYF. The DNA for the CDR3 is TGTGCCAGCAGTTTAAGAGGTTCCGAGCTATACGAGCAGTACTTC.

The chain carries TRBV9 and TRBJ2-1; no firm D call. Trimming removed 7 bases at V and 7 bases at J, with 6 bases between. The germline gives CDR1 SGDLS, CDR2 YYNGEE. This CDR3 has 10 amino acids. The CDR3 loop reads CASGNNEQFF. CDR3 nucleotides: TGTGCCAGCGGTAATAATGAGCAGTTCTTC.

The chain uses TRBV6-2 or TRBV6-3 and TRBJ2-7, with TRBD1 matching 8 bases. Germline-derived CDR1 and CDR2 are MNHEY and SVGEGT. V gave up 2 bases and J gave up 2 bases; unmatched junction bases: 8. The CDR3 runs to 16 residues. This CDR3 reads CASSYPPQTGAYEQYF. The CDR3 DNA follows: TGTGCCAGCAGTTACCCCCCTCAGACAGGGGCCTACGAGCAGTACTTC.

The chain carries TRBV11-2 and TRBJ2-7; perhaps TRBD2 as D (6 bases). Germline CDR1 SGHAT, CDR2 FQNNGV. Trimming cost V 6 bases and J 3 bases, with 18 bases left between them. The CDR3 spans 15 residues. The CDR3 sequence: CASRRTGTFNYEQYF. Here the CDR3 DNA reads TGTGCCAGCAGACGTACCGGGACTTTTAACTACGAGCAGTACTTC.

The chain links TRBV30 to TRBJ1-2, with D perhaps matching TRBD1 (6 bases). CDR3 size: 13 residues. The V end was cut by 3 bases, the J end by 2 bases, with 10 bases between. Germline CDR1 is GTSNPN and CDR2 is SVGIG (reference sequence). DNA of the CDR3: TGTGCCTGGAGGGACAGCTTCAACTATGGCTACACCTTC. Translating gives CAWRDSFNYGYTF.

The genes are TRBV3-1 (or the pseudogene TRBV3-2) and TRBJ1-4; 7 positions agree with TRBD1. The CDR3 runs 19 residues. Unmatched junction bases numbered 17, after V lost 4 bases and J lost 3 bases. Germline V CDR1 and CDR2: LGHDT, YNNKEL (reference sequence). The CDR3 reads CASSRTQGGAPIPNEKLFF. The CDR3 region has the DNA TGTGCCAGCAGCCGAACTCAGGGGGGGGCCCCCATTCCTAATGAAAAACTGTTTTTT.

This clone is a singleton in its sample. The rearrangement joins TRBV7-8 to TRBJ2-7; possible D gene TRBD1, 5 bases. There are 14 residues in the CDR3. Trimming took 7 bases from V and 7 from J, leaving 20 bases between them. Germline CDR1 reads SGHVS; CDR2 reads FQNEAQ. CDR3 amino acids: CASNEPGYPWEQYF. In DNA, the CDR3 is TGTGCCAGCAACGAACCAGGGTATCCGTGGGAGCAGTACTTC.

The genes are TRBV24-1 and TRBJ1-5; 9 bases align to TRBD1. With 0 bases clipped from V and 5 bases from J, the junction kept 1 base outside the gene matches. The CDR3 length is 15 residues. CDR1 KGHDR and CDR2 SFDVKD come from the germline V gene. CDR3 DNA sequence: TGTGCCACCAGTGATTTGACAGGGGGCTATCAGCCCCAGCATTTT. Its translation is CATSDLTGGYQPQHF.

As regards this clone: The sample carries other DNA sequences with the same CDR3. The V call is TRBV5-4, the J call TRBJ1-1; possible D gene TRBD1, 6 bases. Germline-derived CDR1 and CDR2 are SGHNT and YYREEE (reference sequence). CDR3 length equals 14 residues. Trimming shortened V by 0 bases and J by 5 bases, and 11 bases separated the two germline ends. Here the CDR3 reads CASSLDRAGTEAFF. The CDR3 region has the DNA TGTGCCAGCAGCTTGGACAGGGCAGGGACTGAAGCTTTCTTT.

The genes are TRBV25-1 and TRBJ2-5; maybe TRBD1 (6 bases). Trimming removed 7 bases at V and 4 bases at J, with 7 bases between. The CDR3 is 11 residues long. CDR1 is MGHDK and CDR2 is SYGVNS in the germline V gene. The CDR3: CASTTGETQYF. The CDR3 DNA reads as TGTGCCAGCACGACAGGAGAGACCCAGTACTTC.

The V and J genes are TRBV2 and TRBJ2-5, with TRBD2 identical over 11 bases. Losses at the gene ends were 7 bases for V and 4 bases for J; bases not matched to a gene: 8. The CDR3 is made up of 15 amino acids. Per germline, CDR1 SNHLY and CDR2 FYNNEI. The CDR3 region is CASNVAGGPGETQYF. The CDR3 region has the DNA TGTGCCAGCAATGTAGCGGGAGGGCCGGGAGAGACCCAGTACTTC.

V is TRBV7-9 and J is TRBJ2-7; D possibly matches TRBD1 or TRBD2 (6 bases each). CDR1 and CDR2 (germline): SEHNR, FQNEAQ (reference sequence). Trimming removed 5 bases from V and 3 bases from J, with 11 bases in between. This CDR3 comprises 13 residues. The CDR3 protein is CASSRGVGYEQYF. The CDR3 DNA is TGTGCCAGCAGCAGGGGGGTGGGCTACGAGCAGTACTTC.

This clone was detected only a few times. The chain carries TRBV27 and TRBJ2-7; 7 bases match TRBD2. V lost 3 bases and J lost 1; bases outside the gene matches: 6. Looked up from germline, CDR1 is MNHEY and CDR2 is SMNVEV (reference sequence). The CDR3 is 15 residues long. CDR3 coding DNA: TGTGCCAGCAGTTTGGTGCGGGAGCGGTCCTACGAGCAGTACTTC. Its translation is CASSLVRERSYEQYF.

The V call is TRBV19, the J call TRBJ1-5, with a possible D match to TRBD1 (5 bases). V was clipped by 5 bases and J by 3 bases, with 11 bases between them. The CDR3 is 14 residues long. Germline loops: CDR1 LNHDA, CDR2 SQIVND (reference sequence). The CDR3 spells CASSGGNDNQPQHF. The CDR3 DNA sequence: TGTGCCAGTAGTGGGGGGAATGACAATCAGCCCCAGCATTTT.

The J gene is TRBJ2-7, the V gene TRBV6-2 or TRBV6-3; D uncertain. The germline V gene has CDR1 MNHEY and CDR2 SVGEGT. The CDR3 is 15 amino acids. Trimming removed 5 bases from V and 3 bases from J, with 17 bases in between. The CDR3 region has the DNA TGTGCCAGCAGTACCTTGGCCTCCACCCACTACGAGCAGTACTTC. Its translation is CASSTLASTHYEQYF.

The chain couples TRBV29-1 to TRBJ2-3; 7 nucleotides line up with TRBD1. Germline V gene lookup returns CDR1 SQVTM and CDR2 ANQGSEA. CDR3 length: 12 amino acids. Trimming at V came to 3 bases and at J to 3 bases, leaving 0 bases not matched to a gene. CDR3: CSVEDRTDTQYF. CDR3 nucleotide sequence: TGCAGCGTTGAGGACAGGACAGATACGCAGTATTTT.

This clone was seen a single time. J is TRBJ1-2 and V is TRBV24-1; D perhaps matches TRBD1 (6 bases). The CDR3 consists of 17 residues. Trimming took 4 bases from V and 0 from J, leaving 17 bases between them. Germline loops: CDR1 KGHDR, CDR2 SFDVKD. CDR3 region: CATSEGPGQQTNYGYTF. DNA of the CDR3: TGTGCCACCAGTGAGGGACCTGGACAGCAAACTAACTATGGCTACACCTTC.